These 8 T cell receptor beta chains were all obtained from the same sample, sequenced in a study of molecular identifiers for immune sequencing clone quantification (dated by TCRdb to the late 2010s). The library was made by PCR. The data were produced on an Illumina HiSeq 4000. In TCRdb, the public reads were trimmed at Q25 with fastp and aligned with MiXCR, with productive beta chains retained. Identical CDR3 protein sequences are pooled into one entry, listed with their most common genes and DNA. The sample table holds over 600,000 distinct CDR3 sequences, of which nearly 20% were seen once. In total, the top ten clones hold roughly 0.9% of the sample. The specimen was naive CD8+ T cells from blood, with Jurkat cell RNA spiked in. According to the study, the label for this sample's cell subset or site signals: FACS-sorted CD8+CD4-CCR7+CD45RA+ naive T cells. These receptor sequences come from a human donor in good health. Some libraries in this study had Jurkat cell RNA spiked in.

This clonotype has just a few counts. This chain links TRBV5-6 with TRBJ2-7, with D maybe TRBD2 (6 bases). Trimming shortened V by 2 bases and J by 5 bases, and 8 bases separated the two germline ends. The CDR3 spans 12 residues. Germline CDR1 is SGHDT and CDR2 is YYEEEE. CDR3 protein: CASSFRRDEQYF. The CDR3, as DNA: TGTGCCAGCAGCTTTCGGAGGGACGAGCAGTACTTC.

This clonotype was seen many times. The chain links TRBV20-1 to TRBJ1-1; 8 bases match TRBD1. Losses at the gene ends were 6 bases for V and 7 bases for J; bases not matched to a gene: 10. The CDR3 is 13 amino acids. Germline V gives CDR1 DFQATT, CDR2 SNEGSKA (reference sequence). The CDR3 spells CSATLNRGSEAFF. As DNA, the CDR3 is TGCAGTGCCACCCTTAACAGGGGGAGTGAAGCTTTCTTT.

The table lists this clonotype with many counts. The J gene is TRBJ2-5, the V gene TRBV5-4; D is undetermined. CDR1 is SGHNT and CDR2 is YYREEE in the germline V gene (reference sequence). V lost 0 bases and J lost 2, with 5 bases in between. CDR3 length equals 13 residues. Written as DNA, the CDR3 is TGTGCCAGCAGCTTGGCAGAACAAGAGACCCAGTACTTC. It yields the protein CASSLAEQETQYF.

This clonotype showed up many times. The chain carries TRBV20-1 and TRBJ1-1, with a weak D call TRBD1 (6 bases). Germline CDR1 is DFQATT and CDR2 is SNEGSKA (reference sequence). Trimming left V 5 bases short and J 3 bases short, with 16 bases between. The CDR3 is 14 residues long. The CDR3 reads CSAWGHWGDTEAFF. The CDR3 DNA reads TGCAGTGCTTGGGGACACTGGGGGGACACTGAAGCTTTCTTT.

As DNA, the CDR3 is TGTGCCGTACGGCGGGAGGAAAAACTGTTTTTT. Translation: CAVRREEKLFF. The chain joins TRBV28 to TRBJ1-4; the D is unclear. The germline V gene has CDR1 MDHEN and CDR2 SYDVKM. The length of the CDR3 is 11 residues. V was trimmed by 11 bases and J by 8 bases, leaving 12 bases between them.

The table lists this clonotype with a few counts. The chain joins TRBV24-1 to TRBJ2-3, with TRBD2 as a possible D gene (5 bases). The CDR3 totals 16 residues. V was clipped by 1 base and J by 0 bases, with 10 bases between them. Germline values: CDR1 KGHDR, CDR2 SFDVKD. The CDR3 sequence is CATSDFGKSSTDTQYF. DNA of the CDR3: TGTGCCACCAGTGATTTCGGGAAGTCTAGCACAGATACGCAGTATTTT.

In its sample, this clonotype was seen many times. The V gene is TRBV2, the J gene TRBJ1-1, with no clear D. V was clipped by 4 bases and J by 4 bases, with 10 bases between them. The CDR3 loop spans 13 amino acids. The germline CDR1 and CDR2 sequences are SNHLY and FYNNEI. CDR3 coding DNA: TGTGCCAGCAGTGGTAGATTTGGCACTGAAGCTTTCTTT. The encoded protein is CASSGRFGTEAFF.

Comment on this clonotype: A read error is possible here, since a much larger clone lies one base away. The gene calls are TRBV27 and TRBJ2-7; 9 nucleotides line up with TRBD1. Germline V gives CDR1 MNHEY, CDR2 SMNVEV (reference sequence). CDR3 length equals 17 residues. V dropped 4 bases and J dropped 2; count of bases not matched to a gene: 12. The CDR3 protein is CASSCRRPGQGPYEQYF. CDR3 nucleotide sequence: TGTGCCAGCAGTTGTCGTCGTCCGGGACAGGGCCCCTACGAGCAGTACTTC.